This T cell receptor beta chain came from a study of T cell responses to AZD1222 COVID-19 vaccine. Findings and caveats of the study: Reportedly, nearly half of unique spike TCRs recognized epitopes outside B.1.351/B.1.1.7 mutations.

Pooled together were second doses at about 4 or about 12 weeks. This CDR3 contains 13 residues. The V and J ends lost 8 bases and 7 bases, in that order; junction bases with no gene match: 10. Germline CDR1 and CDR2: MDHEN and SYDVKM. The data were produced by immunoSEQ multiplex PCR, yet TCRdb's version contains in-frame clones alone and is incomplete. This repertoire shows 80,000 to 100,000 clones, 75% to 95% found once; its top ten account for approximately 10%. Details on this clone: Its matching antigen is unknown.

This material consisted of peripheral blood, taken 28 days after the second AZD1222 dose. This sequence originates from an adult who received the AZD1222 COVID-19 vaccine. J is TRBJ2-7 and V is TRBV28; 8 bases are shared with TRBD2. The CDR3 DNA is TGTGCCAGCTCTCCGGGAGGGCCGGGGGAGCAGTACTTC. Protein sequence: CASSPGGPGEQYF. Using reference TRBV28 and TRBJ2-7 for the parts outside the CDR3, the full variable domain is DVKVTQSSRYLVKRTGEKVFLECVQDMDHENMFWYRQDPGLGLRLIYFSYDVKMKEKGDIPEGYSVSREKKERFSLILESASTNQTSMYLCASSPGGPGEQYFGPGTRLTVT.